This entry features one T cell receptor (beta chain) sequence. The CDR3 has 14 amino acids. The V gene's germline CDR1 is SGHRS and CDR2 YFSETQ. Trimming stripped 7 bases from V and 5 bases from J, with 19 bases between. cDNA came from roughly 0.5 to 1 ug RNA primed by random hexamers. An immunoSEQ multiplex PCR amplified TCR beta CDR3 over 54 Vbeta and 13 Jbeta. In TCRdb, the immunoSEQ multiplex PCR reads were re-called with MiXCR into one record per CDR3 protein. The sample contains about 120,000 distinct CDR3 sequences, about 93% of which appear only once. This sample was included in a study of CD8 T cells in Susac syndrome.

The sample was CD4+ T cells from PBMCs. The chain is built from TRBV5-1 and TRBJ2-7; D is unresolved. The TCR sequence derives from a human donor in good health. CDR3 in amino acids: CASGRSDSVDEQYF. The CDR3 coding sequence is TGCGCCAGCGGCAGGTCAGATAGTGTCGACGAGCAGTACTTC.